This TCR beta chain is drawn from a study of blood T cell repertoires in COVID-19. In the source study's methods: By means of reference gene primer amplification, nucleated cell counts were estimated. Sequencing was performed with immunoSEQ multiplex PCR; in TCRdb, only in-frame clones are kept and a portion is missing. The DNA gave D and trimming, while V, J and clone size come from that table. The sample lists 200,000 to 300,000 clones, 83% occurring once. CDR3 length: 12 residues. Trimming took 4 bases from V and 3 from J, leaving 6 bases between them. Germline values: CDR1 ENHRY, CDR2 SYGVKD. This clone was detected once.

The sample comprised peripheral blood. V and J are TRBV10-3 and TRBJ1-2, with D hard to call. This receptor was identified in a human donor in a cohort sampled during active COVID-19. This CDR3 reads CAISVSDYGYTF. Written as DNA, the CDR3 is TGTGCCATCAGTGTATCGGACTATGGCTACACCTTC.